The 9 T cell receptor beta chains in this list originate from one sample, sequenced in a study of response to subunit inactivated influenza vaccine. TCRdb processed the RT-PCR reads anew with MiXCR; each CDR3 protein has one entry. This sample yields a few hundred thousand distinct CDR3 sequences, of which 14% are seen a single time; more than 9.5% belongs to the top ten. Sequenced here: PBMCs from blood, sampled 11 to 12 days after vaccination. These TCRs come from a man aged 50 or older who received an inactivated influenza vaccine.

V gene TRBV6-2 or TRBV6-3 combines with J gene TRBJ1-2; D not certain. This CDR3 spans 16 amino acids. The ends were cut back, 6 bases at V and 8 bases at J, with 25 bases in the middle. Germline CDR1 reads MNHEY; CDR2 reads SVGEGT. The CDR3 nucleotides read TGTGCCAGCAGCATGGGTTTGGACGAATACCGAAGGGGCTACACCTTC. As protein: CASSMGLDEYRRGYTF.

The gene calls are TRBV7-6 and TRBJ2-1, with TRBD2 identical over 7 bases. Looked up from germline, CDR1 is SGHVS and CDR2 is FNYEAQ. This CDR3 has 17 residues. V lost 1 base to trimming and J lost 6 bases; unmatched junction nucleotides: 12. CDR3 DNA: TGTGCCAGCAGCTTAGTAGGTGGTTCGACTAGCTTCAATGAGCAGTTCTTC. Translation gives CASSLVGGSTSFNEQFF.

This clonotype was detected a few times. The chain carries TRBV20-1 and TRBJ2-5, with no clear D. Germline CDR1 and CDR2: DFQATT and SNEGSKA (reference sequence). The V gene lost 2 bases and the J gene lost 2 bases, with 21 bases spanning the gap. CDR3 length equals 17 residues. The CDR3 loop reads CSARIPLYAEIQETQYF. The CDR3 DNA reads as TGCAGTGCTAGAATCCCCCTCTACGCGGAAATACAAGAGACCCAGTACTTC.

This clonotype was observed many times. The chain has TRBV24-1 and TRBJ2-1; D may be TRBD1 (5 bases). This CDR3 is built from 14 residues. Germline V gene sequence: CDR1 KGHDR, CDR2 SFDVKD. Trimming removed 7 bases from V and 1 base from J, with 10 bases in between. The CDR3 region has the DNA TGTGCCACCAGCGGGCAGGGTTCCTACAATGAGCAGTTCTTC. Protein product: CATSGQGSYNEQFF.

This clonotype was found a few times. The chain links TRBV5-1 to TRBJ2-2; TRBD1 or TRBD2 may be the D gene (5 bases each). Germline assignment: CDR1 SGHRS and CDR2 YFSETQ. V was clipped by 5 bases and J by 7 bases, with 18 bases between them. This CDR3 is 15 amino acids long. The CDR3 loop is CASRPGQGVSGELFF. The CDR3 region has the DNA TGCGCCAGCAGACCCGGGCAGGGAGTGAGCGGGGAGCTGTTTTTT.

V usage is TRBV24-1 and J usage is TRBJ2-3, with 9 nucleotides matching TRBD1. This CDR3 has 16 residues. Unmatched junction bases numbered 8, after V lost 5 bases and J lost 3 bases. Germline V gene sequence: CDR1 KGHDR, CDR2 SFDVKD. CDR3 DNA: TGTGCCACCAGTGGGACAGGGGCTCCTACTACAGATACGCAGTATTTT. It codes for CATSGTGAPTTDTQYF.

This clonotype was detected a few times. The chain recombines TRBV12-3 or TRBV12-4 with TRBJ1-4; D gene uncertain. Trimming pared 2 bases from V and 6 bases from J, leaving 7 bases between. The CDR3 length is 13 residues. In DNA, the CDR3 is TGTGCCAGCAGTTTAAAGGACTATGAAAAACTGTTTTTT. Its translation is CASSLKDYEKLFF.

This clonotype occurred a few times. This chain uses TRBV20-1 with TRBJ2-5; D not certain. The V gene's germline CDR1 is DFQATT and CDR2 SNEGSKA (reference sequence). V dropped 5 bases and J dropped 8 bases, with 21 bases sitting between them. This CDR3 has 14 amino acids. The chain's CDR3 is CSASHADGEFTQYF. The CDR3 coding sequence is TGCAGTGCTTCCCACGCGGACGGAGAGTTTACCCAGTACTTC.

The chain employs TRBV12-3 or TRBV12-4 and TRBJ1-1, with a weak D call TRBD1 (5 bases). The CDR3 length is 13 residues. The ends were cut back, 4 bases at V and 7 bases at J, with 13 bases in the middle. CDR3 nucleotides: TGTGCCAGCAGTTACCGGGGCCCCAGTGAAGCTTTCTTT. Its translation is CASSYRGPSEAFF.